The 32 T cell receptor beta chains below come from one sample, sequenced in a study of Ad26.COV2.S vaccination and SARS-CoV-2 variants. The protocol was immunoSEQ multiplex PCR, while the TCRdb copy is restricted to in-frame clones and leaves out a portion. In the table there are a few hundred thousand clones, 80% to 95% of which are singletons. Treatment given: 19 received Ad26.COV2.S at low or high dose, single or two shots; about 5 received placebo; per-sample allocation not given. On day 63 after the first injection, vaccine and placebo recipients gave samples. Sequencing was performed on peripheral blood, taken in a trial of Ad26.COV2.S vaccine versus placebo. The origin of the receptors is a person between 18 and 60 years old who received the Ad26.COV2.S COVID-19 vaccine or a placebo.

This clone occurred a few times. CDR3 region: CASSMGVSEQYF. CDR3 nucleotides: TGTGCCAGTAGTATGGGGGTTTCCGAGCAGTACTTC. J is TRBJ2-7 and V is TRBV19; perhaps D is TRBD1 or TRBD2 (5 bases each). The CDR3 covers 12 residues. Trimming removed 3 bases at V and 6 bases at J, with 9 bases between. Germline-derived CDR1 and CDR2 are LNHDA and SQIVND (reference sequence).

The genes are TRBV6-5 and TRBJ2-1; D gene uncertain. Germline lookup yields CDR1 MNHEY and CDR2 SVGAGI. The V end lost 2 bases, the J end lost 5 bases, and 13 bases lay between the germline ends. The CDR3 runs to 15 residues. The CDR3 reads CASSYSPNHNNEQFF. For the CDR3, the DNA is TGTGCCAGCAGTTACAGCCCGAATCATAACAATGAGCAGTTCTTC.

The chain employs TRBV19 and TRBJ2-5; a possible D gene is TRBD1 (5 bases). V was cut by 1 base and J by 4 bases, with 7 bases left in between. The CDR3 totals 13 residues. CDR1 is LNHDA and CDR2 is SQIVND in the germline V gene (reference sequence). This chain's CDR3 is CASSIGGRETQYF. The CDR3 DNA reads as TGTGCCAGTAGTATAGGGGGCCGAGAGACCCAGTACTTC.

This chain joins TRBV4-3 and TRBJ1-3; D is undetermined. The CDR3 consists of 17 residues. Trimming shortened V by 0 bases and J by 0 bases, and 12 bases separated the two germline ends. Germline CDR1 is LGHNA and CDR2 is YSLEER. CDR3 nucleotides: TGCGCCAGCAGCCAAGAGTATGTCCGGGGCTCTGGAAACACCATATATTTT. This encodes CASSQEYVRGSGNTIYF.

The rearrangement joins TRBV29-1 to TRBJ1-1, with unresolved D. Between the trimmed V and J ends, which lost 3 bases and 3 bases, there was a span of 8 bases. Germline V gives CDR1 SQVTM, CDR2 ANQGSEA. The CDR3 extends over 12 amino acids. DNA for the CDR3: TGCAGCGTTGAGGTCGGGGACACTGAAGCTTTCTTT. This codes for CSVEVGDTEAFF.

CDR3 in DNA: TGCGCCAGCCATACTAGCCCAAGTTCCTACAATGAGCAGTTCTTC. Translation: CASHTSPSSYNEQFF. This chain uses TRBV5-1 with TRBJ2-1, with D tentatively TRBD2 (6 bases). The germline CDR1 and CDR2 sequences are SGHRS and YFSETQ. Trimming took 7 bases from V and 1 from J, leaving 15 bases between them. CDR3 length equals 15 residues.

The V call is TRBV19, the J call TRBJ2-7; 11 bases are a match to TRBD2. CDR1 and CDR2 from the germline V gene are LNHDA and SQIVND (reference sequence). The length of the CDR3 is 14 residues. Losses at the gene ends were 2 bases for V and 6 bases for J; bases not matched to a gene: 3. Here the CDR3 DNA reads TGTGCCAGTAGTATACTAGCGGGGGGCACCGAGCAGTACTTC. Its protein product is CASSILAGGTEQYF.

CDR3 region: CASSLRISGVGETQYF. CDR3 nucleotide sequence: TGTGCCAGCAGCTTAAGGATTAGCGGGGTTGGAGAGACCCAGTACTTC. The chain carries TRBV7-2 and TRBJ2-5, with TRBD2 matching 8 bases. The V gene's germline CDR1 is SGHTA and CDR2 FQGNSA. The V gene end was trimmed by 2 bases and the J gene end by 4 bases; junction bases not matched to a gene: 9. This CDR3 has 16 amino acids.

This clone was picked up one time. The chain recombines TRBV19 with TRBJ2-1; the match to TRBD2 covers 13 bases. The CDR3 sequence is 17 residues long. The junction had 10 bases not matched to a gene; V was cut back by 5 bases and J by 6 bases. Germline V CDR1 and CDR2: LNHDA, SQIVND (reference sequence). CDR3 sequence: CASSVTSGGALPNEQFF. The CDR3 DNA follows: TGTGCCAGTAGTGTTACTAGCGGGGGGGCGCTTCCCAATGAGCAGTTCTTC.

This chain links TRBV23-1 with TRBJ1-2, with D possibly TRBD1 on 6 matching bases. TRBV23-1 has ORF status, its function being uncertain. V gave up 3 bases and J gave up 6 bases, with 14 bases separating them. This CDR3 is 14 amino acids long. The CDR3 loop is CASSQGHQVHGYTF. The CDR3 DNA is TGCGCCAGCAGTCAGGGACACCAAGTCCATGGCTACACCTTC.

This chain uses TRBV12-3 or TRBV12-4 with TRBJ2-3, with D unclear. The CDR3 contains 12 residues. V gave up 5 bases and J gave up 6 bases, with 9 bases separating them. CDR3: CASSPGWDTQYF. The CDR3 coding sequence is TGTGCCAGCAGTCCTGGGTGGGATACGCAGTATTTT.

V is TRBV5-5 and J is TRBJ2-7; no clear D gene. Germline V gene data show CDR1 as SGHKS and CDR2 as YYEKEE (reference sequence). V was cut by 2 bases and J by 2 bases, with 8 bases left in between. This CDR3 comprises 13 residues. CDR3 sequence: CASSFTDTYEQYF. CDR3 DNA sequence: TGTGCCAGCAGCTTTACCGATACCTACGAGCAGTACTTC.

This sequence joins TRBV7-2 and TRBJ2-7, with 9 bases identical to TRBD1. The CDR3 totals 16 residues. With 5 bases clipped from V and 5 bases from J, the junction kept 13 bases outside the gene matches. Per germline, CDR1 SGHTA and CDR2 FQGNSA. CDR3 nucleotides: TGTGCCAGCAGCAAGCCCCGGACAGGGGTCTTCCACGAGCAGTACTTC. Protein: CASSKPRTGVFHEQYF.

CDR3 amino acids: CASSFGWGGADTQYF. The CDR3 DNA sequence: TGTGCCAGCAGTTTTGGGTGGGGGGGCGCAGATACGCAGTATTTT. J is TRBJ2-3 and V is TRBV6-5, with D possibly matching TRBD2 (7 bases). CDR1 MNHEY and CDR2 SVGAGI come from the germline V gene. CDR3 length: 15 residues. Trimming left V 4 bases short and J 4 bases short, with 15 bases between.

The chain couples TRBV6-6 to TRBJ1-1; possible D gene TRBD1, 6 bases. Trimming removed 10 bases at V and 7 bases at J, with 22 bases between. Germline CDR1 and CDR2: MNHNY and SVGAGI (reference sequence). There are 14 residues in the CDR3. For the CDR3, the DNA is TGTGCCACCAAACTAGGGGGGGGAAGAATTGAAGCTTTCTTT. This translates into CATKLGGGRIEAFF.

Only one count was recorded for this clone. The rearrangement links TRBV10-1 to TRBJ2-3; D remains unclear. This CDR3 is built from 13 residues. V lost 3 bases and J 2 bases, leaving 6 bases between the germline ends. CDR1 WNHNN and CDR2 SYGVQD come from the germline V gene (reference sequence). As DNA, the CDR3 is TGCGCCAGCAGTGACGGGCACACAGATACGCAGTATTTT. Protein sequence: CASSDGHTDTQYF.

The sample holds one count of this clone. The rearrangement links TRBV6-9 to TRBJ1-1; a weak D match, TRBD1 (5 bases). The CDR3 sequence is 15 residues long. Germline assignment: CDR1 MNHGY and CDR2 SVAAGI. Trimming stripped 6 bases from V and 4 bases from J, with 18 bases between. The CDR3 nucleotides read TGTGCCAGCAGGAAGCCGGGACCCTCGGGCACTGAAGCTTTCTTT. Translation: CASRKPGPSGTEAFF.

This clone appeared a single time. The CDR3 loop reads CASSVLRTGRISNQPQHF. Written as DNA, the CDR3 is TGTGCCAGTAGTGTGCTAAGAACTGGACGGATCAGCAATCAGCCCCAGCATTTT. The V and J genes are TRBV19 and TRBJ1-5; no clear D. The length of the CDR3 is 18 residues. Germline assignment: CDR1 LNHDA and CDR2 SQIVND (reference sequence). V lost 5 bases and J lost 1, with 21 bases in between.

The chain combines TRBV11-2 with TRBJ1-6; 8 nucleotides match TRBD1. After removal of 0 bases from V and 10 bases from J, the junction contained 8 bases not matched to a gene. The CDR3 length is 16 residues. The germline gives CDR1 SGHAT, CDR2 FQNNGV. The CDR3 reads CASSLERQGAVSPLHF. The CDR3 DNA is TGTGCCAGCAGCTTAGAGAGGCAGGGGGCGGTGTCACCCCTCCACTTT.

The chain links TRBV30 to TRBJ1-1; D ambiguous. This CDR3 has 12 residues. In germline, CDR1 is GTSNPN, CDR2 SVGIG (reference sequence). With 5 bases removed from V and 4 bases from J, the gap between germline ends came to 11 bases. Written as DNA, the CDR3 is TGTGCCTGGGCCCCGGAGGGCACTGAAGCTTTCTTT. Amino acids: CAWAPEGTEAFF.

The chain links TRBV6-5 to TRBJ1-3; possible D gene TRBD1, 5 bases. Looked up from germline, CDR1 is MNHEY and CDR2 is SVGAGI. V lost 10 bases to trimming and J lost 6 bases, with 13 bases between them. CDR3 length: 12 residues. In DNA form, the CDR3 reads TGTGCCACCGCCGGGGGGGAAAACACCATATATTTT. It encodes CATAGGENTIYF.

The J gene is TRBJ1-1, the V gene TRBV20-1; D remains unclear. Germline CDR1 and CDR2: DFQATT and SNEGSKA (reference sequence). Trimming shortened V by 6 bases and J by 1 base, and 6 bases separated the two germline ends. This CDR3 is built from 11 residues. Written as DNA, the CDR3 is TGCAGTGCCGCGGAGAACACTGAAGCTTTCTTT. Residues: CSAAENTEAFF.

This rearrangement joins TRBV15 to TRBJ2-5; 9 bases agree with TRBD1. V gave up 0 bases and J gave up 5 bases; unmatched junction bases: 4. CDR3 length: 15 amino acids. Germline lookup yields CDR1 LNHNV and CDR2 YYDKDF (reference sequence). The chain's CDR3 is CATSRDHGTGETQYF. For the CDR3, the DNA is TGTGCCACCAGCAGAGATCACGGGACAGGGGAGACCCAGTACTTC.

The chain combines TRBV6-5 with TRBJ2-1; 11 nucleotides line up with TRBD2. This CDR3 has 16 residues. Trimming removed 0 bases from V and 4 bases from J; junction bases left unmatched: 2. Germline V gives CDR1 MNHEY, CDR2 SVGAGI. CDR3 amino acids: CASSYSSGGVYNEQFF. The CDR3, as DNA: TGTGCCAGCAGTTACTCTAGCGGGGGGGTATACAATGAGCAGTTCTTC.

The CDR3 region has the DNA TGCGCCAGCAGCCAAGGACAGGGACCACCCCTCCACTTT. It is translated as CASSQGQGPPLHF. The chain uses TRBV4-3 and TRBJ1-6, with TRBD1 matching over 7 bases. Unmatched junction bases numbered 2, after V lost 1 base and J lost 11 bases. Germline V gives CDR1 LGHNA, CDR2 YSLEER. CDR3 size: 13 residues.

The gene calls are TRBV19 and TRBJ1-1; D unresolved. Germline CDR1 is LNHDA and CDR2 is SQIVND (reference sequence). Trimming shortened V by 6 bases and J by 10 bases, and 9 bases separated the two germline ends. This CDR3 comprises 10 residues. CDR3 bases: TGTGCCAGTAGGGGAGGTGTAGCTTTCTTT. Translating it yields CASRGGVAFF.

The chain uses TRBV27 and TRBJ2-2, with 8 bases aligning to TRBD1. The junction had 5 bases not matched to a gene; V was cut back by 3 bases and J by 5 bases. The length of the CDR3 is 15 residues. The germline V gene has CDR1 MNHEY and CDR2 SMNVEV (reference sequence). The CDR3 DNA reads as TGTGCCAGCAGTTTGCAGGGGGCGGGGACCGGGGAGCTGTTTTTT. It is translated as CASSLQGAGTGELFF.

In DNA, the CDR3 is TGTGCCAGCAGTTCACTTTACAATGAGCAGTTCTTC. Protein: CASSSLYNEQFF. The genes are TRBV27 and TRBJ2-1; D unresolved. Germline V CDR1 and CDR2: MNHEY, SMNVEV (reference sequence). The CDR3 is 12 residues long. Trimming shortened V by 4 bases and J by 4 bases, and 5 bases separated the two germline ends.

The rearrangement uses TRBV4-3 and TRBJ1-5; unclear D gene. V was clipped by 0 bases and J by 4 bases, with 10 bases between them. The CDR3 contains 15 residues. Germline CDR1 is LGHNA and CDR2 is YSLEER. CDR3 protein: CASSQDWRVNQPQHF. DNA of the CDR3: TGCGCCAGCAGCCAAGATTGGCGGGTGAATCAGCCCCAGCATTTT.

The V and J genes are TRBV4-3 and TRBJ2-3, with D tentatively TRBD1 or TRBD2 (6 bases each). Germline V lookup: CDR1 LGHNA, CDR2 YSLEER. V was cut by 0 bases and J by 6 bases, with 19 bases left in between. The CDR3 runs to 17 residues. The CDR3 DNA reads TGCGCCAGCAGCCAAGACCCTATCGGGGGCGCCCCCGATACGCAGTATTTT. Translating gives CASSQDPIGGAPDTQYF.

V and J are TRBV2 and TRBJ1-5; 10 bases line up with TRBD1. This CDR3 comprises 15 residues. Germline V CDR1 and CDR2: SNHLY, FYNNEI. The V segment lost 4 bases and the J segment 2 bases; nucleotides outside the gene matches: 2. This CDR3 is CASSGTGGGNQPQHF. CDR3 bases: TGTGCCAGCAGTGGGACAGGGGGAGGCAATCAGCCCCAGCATTTT.

The gene calls are TRBV14 and TRBJ1-4; 8 bases agree with TRBD1. With 0 bases clipped from V and 7 bases from J, the junction kept 7 bases outside the gene matches. Germline CDR1 reads SGHDN; CDR2 reads FVKESK. The CDR3 runs to 16 residues. The CDR3 is CASSQEVGRGREKLFF. DNA for the CDR3: TGTGCCAGCAGCCAAGAAGTGGGCAGGGGGCGTGAAAAACTGTTTTTT.